These 21 T cell receptor beta chains were sequenced from one sample in a study of PD-1 blockade in classical Hodgkin lymphoma. TCRdb keeps only in-frame clones here, not all; method: immunoSEQ multiplex PCR. The data hold roughly 19,000 clones, with around 75% observed a single time. With no exception, relapse followed autologous stem cell transplantation in all patients, and brentuximab vedotin exposure varied. Source: peripheral blood mononuclear cells (PBMCs), taken at baseline. The receptors derive from a human donor with classical Hodgkin lymphoma.

This clone turned up a few times. CDR3 sequence (DNA): TGTGCCAGCGAAGCGGGAGAGGGGAATGAGCAGTTCTTC. Residues: CASEAGEGNEQFF. The V gene is TRBV6-1, the J gene TRBJ2-1; TRBD2 matches 8 bases. V shed 8 bases, J shed 7 bases, and the junction held 7 bases outside the gene matches. Germline values: CDR1 MNHNS, CDR2 SASEGT. The CDR3 sequence is 13 residues long.

V is TRBV6-1 and J is TRBJ2-6; D remains unclear. CDR1 and CDR2 (germline): MNHNS, SASEGT. With 2 bases removed from V and 0 bases from J, the gap between germline ends came to 5 bases. This CDR3 is built from 15 residues. The CDR3 sequence is CASSELISGANVLTF. The DNA of the CDR3 is TGTGCCAGCAGTGAACTGATCTCTGGGGCCAACGTCCTGACTTTC.

The V gene is TRBV30, the J gene TRBJ2-5, with 10 nucleotides matching TRBD2. The V gene's germline CDR1 is GTSNPN and CDR2 SVGIG (reference sequence). Trimming removed 0 bases from V and 4 bases from J; junction bases left unmatched: 8. The CDR3 length is 16 residues. The CDR3 DNA follows: TGTGCCTGGAGTGTACAGGCTAGCGGGGGTCGAGAGACCCAGTACTTC. Its translation is CAWSVQASGGRETQYF. Combining the CDR3 with reference TRBV30 and TRBJ2-5 gives the whole variable domain SQTIHQWPATLVQPVGSPLSLECTVEGTSNPNLYWYRQAAGRGLQLLFYSVGIGQISSEVPQNLSASRPQDRQFILSSKKLLLSDSGFYLCAWSVQASGGRETQYFGPGTRLLVL.

The rearrangement joins TRBV19 to TRBJ2-2, with D tentatively TRBD1 (5 bases). CDR3 length: 15 amino acids. Trimming removed 3 bases at V and 0 bases at J, with 8 bases between. Germline CDR1 is LNHDA and CDR2 is SQIVND (reference sequence). Here the CDR3 reads CASSMRTSNTGELFF. The DNA for the CDR3 is TGTGCCAGTAGTATGCGGACATCGAACACCGGGGAGCTGTTTTTT.

The V and J genes are TRBV7-9 and TRBJ2-7, with 9 positions matching TRBD1. V gave up 3 bases and J gave up 0 bases; unmatched junction bases: 0. The CDR3 runs 14 residues. CDR1 SEHNR and CDR2 FQNEAQ come from the germline V gene (reference sequence). CDR3 DNA sequence: TGTGCCAGCAGCTTGGACAGGGGCTCCTACGAGCAGTACTTC. This encodes CASSLDRGSYEQYF.

The chain joins TRBV5-6 to TRBJ2-1; weak D call: TRBD1 (6 bases). The CDR3 sequence is 12 residues long. In germline, CDR1 is SGHDT, CDR2 YYEEEE. V gave up 5 bases and J gave up 5 bases, with 8 bases separating them. In DNA, the CDR3 is TGTGCCAGCAGTTACAGGGACAATGAGCAGTTCTTC. Translation: CASSYRDNEQFF. The whole variable domain, filled in from reference TRBV5-6 and TRBJ2-1, reads DAGVTQSPTHLIKTRGQQVTLRCSPKSGHDTVSWYQQALGQGPQFIFQYYEEEERQRGNFPDRFSGHQFPNYSSELNVNALLLGDSALYLCASSYRDNEQFFGPGTRLTVL.

The chain is built from TRBV10-3 and TRBJ2-1; TRBD1 is a possible D gene (5 bases). Germline lookup yields CDR1 ENHRY and CDR2 SYGVKD. Trimming pared 9 bases from V and 4 bases from J, leaving 13 bases between. The CDR3 is 13 amino acids. CDR3 nucleotides: TGTGCCATAAGTACAGGAACTTACAATGAGCAGTTCTTC. Encoded protein: CAISTGTYNEQFF.

The chain has TRBV27 and TRBJ1-1, with D tentatively TRBD1 (5 bases). Trimming left V 2 bases short and J 1 base short, with 14 bases between. Looked up from germline, CDR1 is MNHEY and CDR2 is SMNVEV (reference sequence). The CDR3 has 16 amino acids. CDR3 protein: CASSLLGGDSNTEAFF. The CDR3 nucleotides are TGTGCCAGCAGTTTACTTGGGGGGGATTCGAACACTGAAGCTTTCTTT.

The chain joins TRBV10-3 to TRBJ2-7; D not resolved. V was pared by 4 bases and J by 5 bases, with 6 bases between. The CDR3 is 11 residues long. The germline V gene encodes CDR1 ENHRY and CDR2 SYGVKD. CDR3 nucleotides: TGTGCCATCAGTGTGGGAAACGAGCAGTACTTC. As protein: CAISVGNEQYF.

The V call is TRBV18, the J call TRBJ1-4; 7 positions agree with TRBD1. CDR3 length: 14 residues. CDR1 and CDR2 from the germline V gene are KGHSH and LQKENI. V shed 5 bases and J 8 bases; nucleotides not matched to a gene: 8. The CDR3 nucleotides read TGTGCCAGCTCAGTGGGGGACAGACTCGAAAAACTGTTTTTT. Translating it yields CASSVGDRLEKLFF.

The chain recombines TRBV30 with TRBJ2-4, with a possible D match to TRBD2 (5 bases). Trimming took off 6 bases at V and 7 bases at J, with 10 bases between the two ends. Germline-derived CDR1 and CDR2 are GTSNPN and SVGIG (reference sequence). The CDR3 has 11 amino acids. The CDR3: CACRPGNIQYF. The CDR3 nucleotides are TGTGCCTGTAGGCCGGGGAACATTCAGTACTTC.

Only a few counts were recorded for this clone. The chain uses TRBV6-5 and TRBJ1-1; D uncertain. This CDR3 has 14 amino acids. Germline V lookup: CDR1 MNHEY, CDR2 SVGAGI. V was trimmed by 0 bases and J by 5 bases, leaving 10 bases between them. In DNA form, the CDR3 reads TGTGCCAGCAGTTACTCGAGCAGTTATACTGAAGCTTTCTTT. This codes for CASSYSSSYTEAFF.

V gene TRBV20-1 combines with J gene TRBJ2-3; D remains unclear. Trimming stripped 0 bases from V and 14 bases from J, with 12 bases between. The length of the CDR3 is 11 residues. Germline CDR1 and CDR2: DFQATT and SNEGSKA (reference sequence). CDR3 nucleotide sequence: TGCAGTGCTAGAGATGCCAGTCGCGGGTATTTT. Protein: CSARDASRGYF.

This clone was seen only a few times. The chain recombines TRBV5-1 with TRBJ2-5; 10 nucleotides match TRBD2. CDR3 length: 17 amino acids. Germline values: CDR1 SGHRS, CDR2 YFSETQ. Trimming took 0 bases from V and 0 from J; bases not matched to a gene: 5. Here the CDR3 reads CASSLASGGGYQETQYF. The CDR3 nucleotides are TGCGCCAGCAGCTTGGCTAGCGGGGGCGGGTACCAAGAGACCCAGTACTTC.

This clone was recorded a few times. The chain recombines TRBV7-9 with TRBJ2-2; 11 bases match TRBD1. Germline values: CDR1 SEHNR, CDR2 FQNEAQ (reference sequence). This CDR3 has 16 amino acids. J gave up 7 bases and V 5 bases, and 9 bases lay outside the gene matches. The CDR3 DNA reads TGTGCCAGCAGCCCCGGACAGGGGGCAAGTGGCGGGGAGCTGTTTTTT. It codes for CASSPGQGASGGELFF.

This chain uses TRBV7-9 with TRBJ2-1; 12 nucleotides line up with TRBD2. The trim removed 4 bases at V and 6 bases at J, leaving 4 bases unmatched. This CDR3 spans 15 amino acids. The germline CDR1 and CDR2 sequences are SEHNR and FQNEAQ (reference sequence). The CDR3 loop is CASSSRLAGANEQFF. The DNA of the CDR3 is TGTGCCAGCAGCTCCAGACTAGCGGGGGCCAATGAGCAGTTCTTC. Full variable domain (rest looked up from reference TRBV7-9 and TRBJ2-1): DTGVSQNPRHKITKRGQNVTFRCDPISEHNRLYWYRQTLGQGPEFLTYFQNEAQLEKSRLLSDRFSAERPKGSFSTLEIQRTEQGDSAMYLCASSSRLAGANEQFFGPGTRLTVL.

J is TRBJ2-5 and V is TRBV6-5, with 9 bases that match TRBD1. This CDR3 is 15 amino acids long. Germline V gene data show CDR1 as MNHEY and CDR2 as SVGAGI. The junction had 9 bases not matched to a gene; V was cut back by 6 bases and J by 4 bases. CDR3 region: CASRQGAHVGETQYF. DNA for the CDR3: TGTGCCAGCAGACAGGGGGCTCATGTCGGAGAGACCCAGTACTTC.

The chain carries TRBV15 and TRBJ2-3; D is ambiguous. The CDR3 runs 16 residues. Germline V lookup: CDR1 LNHNV, CDR2 YYDKDF (reference sequence). V lost 0 bases and J 0 bases, leaving 10 bases between the germline ends. As DNA, the CDR3 is TGTGCCACCAGCAGAGATGGACGGGCGAGCACAGATACGCAGTATTTT. This translates into CATSRDGRASTDTQYF. The variable domain in full, completed from reference TRBV15 and TRBJ2-3, reads DAMVIQNPRYQVTQFGKPVTLSCSQTLNHNVMYWYQQKSSQAPKLLFHYYDKDFNNEADTPDNFQSRRPNTSFCFLDIRSPGLGDTAMYLCATSRDGRASTDTQYFGPGTRLTVL.

This chain uses TRBV5-1 with TRBJ2-1, with 8 bases lining up with TRBD2. This CDR3 contains 18 residues. CDR1 is SGHRS and CDR2 is YFSETQ in the germline V gene. V dropped 4 bases and J dropped 7; count of bases not matched to a gene: 19. The CDR3 sequence is CASSLLTSERADWNEQFF. As DNA, the CDR3 is TGCGCCAGCAGCCTCCTGACTAGCGAGAGGGCCGATTGGAATGAGCAGTTCTTC.

Comments on this clone: The junction departs from the called germline gene at one end, perhaps through a read error. The CDR3 coding sequence is TGCGCCAGCAGTTTGGGCAGCCGGGTAGACGGTCAGCCCCAGCATTTT. Its translation is CASSLGSRVDGQPQHF. J is TRBJ1-5 and V is TRBV5-1; D is uncertain. The V gene's germline CDR1 is SGHRS and CDR2 YFSETQ. The CDR3 contains 16 residues.

The chain recombines TRBV28 with TRBJ2-1; D might be TRBD2 (6 bases). CDR3 length: 13 amino acids. Trimming stripped 7 bases from V and 2 bases from J, with 9 bases between. The germline CDR1 and CDR2 sequences are MDHEN and SYDVKM. The CDR3 here is CASTSAAYNEQFF. DNA of the CDR3: TGTGCCAGCACTAGCGCCGCCTACAATGAGCAGTTCTTC. Variable domain in full (rest from reference TRBV28 and TRBJ2-1): DVKVTQSSRYLVKRTGEKVFLECVQDMDHENMFWYRQDPGLGLRLIYFSYDVKMKEKGDIPEGYSVSREKKERFSLILESASTNQTSMYLCASTSAAYNEQFFGPGTRLTVL.